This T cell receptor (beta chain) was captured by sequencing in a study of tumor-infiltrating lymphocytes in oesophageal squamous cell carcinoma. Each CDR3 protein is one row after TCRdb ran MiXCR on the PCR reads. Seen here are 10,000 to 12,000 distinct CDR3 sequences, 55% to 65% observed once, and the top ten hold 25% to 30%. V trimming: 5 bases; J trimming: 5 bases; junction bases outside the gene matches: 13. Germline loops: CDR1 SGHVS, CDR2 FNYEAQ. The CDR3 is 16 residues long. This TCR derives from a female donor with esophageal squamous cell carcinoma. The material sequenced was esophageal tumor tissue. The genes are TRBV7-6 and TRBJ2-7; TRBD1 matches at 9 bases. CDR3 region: CASSRNPGQGYDEQYF. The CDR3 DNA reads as TGTGCCAGCAGCCGGAACCCGGGACAGGGATACGACGAGCAGTACTTC.